A selection of T cell receptor beta chains follows, all from one sample in a study of early T cells in non-severe SARS-CoV-2 infection. TCRdb redid the calling of the 5' RACE reads with MiXCR, one entry per CDR3 protein. The table lists about 60,000 distinct CDR3 sequences, about 8.9% of them singletons. Sequences were obtained from whole blood. The receptors stem from an adult who was a healthcare worker with PCR-confirmed SARS-CoV-2 infection or an uninfected control (not recorded which). Each CDR3 is given with its conserved first and last residue. D genes are given only for firm matches. Some rows mark clone size as missing; the rest say once, few, many or name a class of expanded clone.

j_call: TRBJ2-1
d_call: TRBD2
clone_size: many
v_call: TRBV28
cdr3_nt: TGTGCCAGCAGTTTCCCTCCGGGACTAGCGGGAGGAAGGTCCTACAATGAGCAGTTCTTC
cdr3_aa: CASSFPPGLAGGRSYNEQFF

j_call: TRBJ2-2
d_call: TRBD1
clone_size: few
v_call: TRBV6-2/TRBV6-3
cdr3_nt: TGTGCCAGCAAGATTTGGTCAGGACAGGGGAGCACCGGGGAGCTGTTTTTT
cdr3_aa: CASKIWSGQGSTGELFF

j_call: TRBJ1-1
d_call: TRBD1
clone_size: -
v_call: TRBV18
cdr3_nt: TGTGCCAGCTCACCGGGACAGCAGAACACTGAAGCTTTCTTT
cdr3_aa: CASSPGQQNTEAFF

j_call: TRBJ2-5
d_call: TRBD2
clone_size: many
v_call: TRBV28
cdr3_nt: TGTGCCAGCAGCTCCTCCGCGGCGGGAGAGGTAGAGACCCAGTACTTC
cdr3_aa: CASSSSAAGEVETQYF

j_call: TRBJ1-1
d_call: TRBD1
clone_size: many
v_call: TRBV12-3/TRBV12-4
cdr3_nt: TGTGCCAGCAGTTTTTGGACAGGGGGTTTGAACACTGAAGCTTTCTTT
cdr3_aa: CASSFWTGGLNTEAFF

j_call: TRBJ2-2
d_call: -
clone_size: few
v_call: TRBV6-2/TRBV6-3
cdr3_nt: TGTGCCAGCACGGGGGGGACAGCGAACACCGGGGAGCTGTTTTTT
cdr3_aa: CASTGGTANTGELFF

j_call: TRBJ1-5
d_call: -
clone_size: -
v_call: TRBV2
cdr3_nt: TGTGCCAGCAGTTCCAGGGTGATGAGCAATCAGCCCCAGCATTTT
cdr3_aa: CASSSRVMSNQPQHF

j_call: TRBJ2-2
d_call: TRBD1
clone_size: few
v_call: TRBV29-1
cdr3_nt: TGCAGCGTTGAGGACAGGGGGCATGGTACCGGGGAGCTGTTTTTT
cdr3_aa: CSVEDRGHGTGELFF

j_call: TRBJ2-2
d_call: TRBD2
clone_size: -
v_call: TRBV5-1
cdr3_nt: TGCGCCAGCAGAGGACTAGCGGGAGAAAGCGGGGAGCTGTTTTTT
cdr3_aa: CASRGLAGESGELFF

j_call: TRBJ2-1
d_call: TRBD2
clone_size: -
v_call: TRBV6-1
cdr3_nt: TGTGCCAGCAGTGGCGGGAGTACCTACAATGAGCAGTTCTTC
cdr3_aa: CASSGGSTYNEQFF

j_call: TRBJ2-7
d_call: TRBD2
clone_size: many
v_call: TRBV28
cdr3_nt: TGTGCCAGCAGTTTGCGACTAGCGGGTGCCTACGAGCAGTACTTC
cdr3_aa: CASSLRLAGAYEQYF

j_call: TRBJ1-2
d_call: -
clone_size: many
v_call: TRBV6-2/TRBV6-3
cdr3_nt: TGTGCCAGCAGTTACCCGGACAGTACTTCTAACTATGGCTACACCTTC
cdr3_aa: CASSYPDSTSNYGYTF

j_call: TRBJ2-7
d_call: TRBD1
clone_size: many
v_call: TRBV28
cdr3_nt: TGTGCCAGCAGTCCTACAGGACAGGGTAACTACGAGCAGTACTTC
cdr3_aa: CASSPTGQGNYEQYF

j_call: TRBJ2-7
d_call: TRBD2
clone_size: many
v_call: TRBV3-1
cdr3_nt: TGTGCCAGCAGCCAAGGACTAGCGGGAGCCTACGAGCAGTACTTC
cdr3_aa: CASSQGLAGAYEQYF

j_call: TRBJ2-3
d_call: TRBD2
clone_size: many
v_call: TRBV12-3/TRBV12-4
cdr3_nt: TGTGCCAGCACCTACCGGACTAGCGGGAGGAGTGACACGCAGTATTTT
cdr3_aa: CASTYRTSGRSDTQYF

j_call: TRBJ2-2
d_call: TRBD2
clone_size: many
v_call: TRBV2
cdr3_nt: TGTGCCAGCAGCCTCGCACTAGCGGGGAGGGCGGGGGAGCTGTTTTTT
cdr3_aa: CASSLALAGRAGELFF

j_call: TRBJ1-1
d_call: -
clone_size: -
v_call: TRBV5-4
cdr3_nt: TGTGCCAGCAGCTTGGCTGGGGGTTTTGCTTTCTTT
cdr3_aa: CASSLAGGFAFF